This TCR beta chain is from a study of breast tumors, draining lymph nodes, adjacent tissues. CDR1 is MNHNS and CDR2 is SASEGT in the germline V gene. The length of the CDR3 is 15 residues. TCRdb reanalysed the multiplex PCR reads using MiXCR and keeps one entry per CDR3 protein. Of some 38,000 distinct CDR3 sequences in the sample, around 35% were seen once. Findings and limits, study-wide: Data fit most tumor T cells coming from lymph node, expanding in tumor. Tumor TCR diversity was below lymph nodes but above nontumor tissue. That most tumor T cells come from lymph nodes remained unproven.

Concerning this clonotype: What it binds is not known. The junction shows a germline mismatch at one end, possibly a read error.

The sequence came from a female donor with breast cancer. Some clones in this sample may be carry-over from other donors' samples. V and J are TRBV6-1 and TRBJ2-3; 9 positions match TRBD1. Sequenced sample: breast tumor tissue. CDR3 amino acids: CAGSLPGQGTDTQYF. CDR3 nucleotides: TGTGCCGGCAGTCTGCCGGGACAGGGAACAGATACGCAGTATTTT.